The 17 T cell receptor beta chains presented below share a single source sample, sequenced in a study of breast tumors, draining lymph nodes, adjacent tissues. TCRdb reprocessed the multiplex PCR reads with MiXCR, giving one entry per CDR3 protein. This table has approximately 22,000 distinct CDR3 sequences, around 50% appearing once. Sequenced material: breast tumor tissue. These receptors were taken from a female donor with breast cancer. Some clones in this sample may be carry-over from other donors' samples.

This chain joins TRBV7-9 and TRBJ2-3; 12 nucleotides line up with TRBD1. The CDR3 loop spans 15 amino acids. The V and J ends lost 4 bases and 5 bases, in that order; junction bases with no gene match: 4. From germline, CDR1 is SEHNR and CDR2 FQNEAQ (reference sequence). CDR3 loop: CASSSGTGGLDTQYF. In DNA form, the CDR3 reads TGTGCCAGCAGCTCCGGGACAGGGGGCCTAGATACGCAGTATTTT. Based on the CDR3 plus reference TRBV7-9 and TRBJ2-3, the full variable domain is DTGVSQNPRHKITKRGQNVTFRCDPISEHNRLYWYRQTLGQGPEFLTYFQNEAQLEKSRLLSDRFSAERPKGSFSTLEIQRTEQGDSAMYLCASSSGTGGLDTQYFGPGTRLTVL.

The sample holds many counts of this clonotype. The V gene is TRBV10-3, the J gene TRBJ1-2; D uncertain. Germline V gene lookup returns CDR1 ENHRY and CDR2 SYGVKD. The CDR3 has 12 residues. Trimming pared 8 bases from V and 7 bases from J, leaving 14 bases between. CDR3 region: CAIEDRLVGYTF. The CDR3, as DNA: TGTGCCATCGAGGATCGCCTGGTTGGCTACACCTTC.

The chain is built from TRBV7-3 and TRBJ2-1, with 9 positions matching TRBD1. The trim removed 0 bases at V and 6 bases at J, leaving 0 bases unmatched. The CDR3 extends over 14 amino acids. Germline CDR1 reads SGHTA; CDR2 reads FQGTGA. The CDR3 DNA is TGTGCCAGCAGCTTAACGGGACAGGGCAATGAGCAGTTCTTC. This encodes CASSLTGQGNEQFF.

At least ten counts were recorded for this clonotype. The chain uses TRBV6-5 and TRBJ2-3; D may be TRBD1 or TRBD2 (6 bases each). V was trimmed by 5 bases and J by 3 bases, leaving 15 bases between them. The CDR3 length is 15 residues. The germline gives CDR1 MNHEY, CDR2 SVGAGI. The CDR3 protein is CASSHGGSLTDTQYF. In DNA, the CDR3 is TGTGCCAGCAGTCACGGGGGCTCCTTGACAGATACGCAGTATTTT.

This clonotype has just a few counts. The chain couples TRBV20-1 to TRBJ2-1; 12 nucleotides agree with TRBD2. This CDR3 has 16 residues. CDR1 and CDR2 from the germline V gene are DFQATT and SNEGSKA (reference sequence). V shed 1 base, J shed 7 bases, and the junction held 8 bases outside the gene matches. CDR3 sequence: CSARVPRTSGMNEQFF. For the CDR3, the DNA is TGCAGTGCTAGAGTCCCCAGGACTAGCGGGATGAATGAGCAGTTCTTC.

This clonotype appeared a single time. The CDR3: CASSEGTSGEEKLFF. The CDR3 nucleotides read TGTGCCAGCAGTGAGGGGACATCGGGGGAGGAAAAACTGTTTTTT. The chain combines TRBV25-1 with TRBJ1-4, with D possibly matching TRBD1 (6 bases). The length of the CDR3 is 15 residues. Looked up from germline, CDR1 is MGHDK and CDR2 is SYGVNS. Trimming removed 3 bases at V and 8 bases at J, with 16 bases between.

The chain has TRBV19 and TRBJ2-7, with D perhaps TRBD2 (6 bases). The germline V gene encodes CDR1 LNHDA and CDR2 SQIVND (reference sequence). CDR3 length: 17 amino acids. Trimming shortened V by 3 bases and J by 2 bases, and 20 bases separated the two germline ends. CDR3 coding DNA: TGTGCCAGTAGTATCAAGGGTACCTCGGGAGCCCCCTACGAGCAGTACTTC. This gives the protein CASSIKGTSGAPYEQYF.

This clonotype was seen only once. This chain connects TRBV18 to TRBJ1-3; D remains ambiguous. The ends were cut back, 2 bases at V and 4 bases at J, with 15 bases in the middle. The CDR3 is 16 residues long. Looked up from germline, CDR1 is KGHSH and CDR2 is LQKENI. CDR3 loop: CASSPEVRSIGNTIYF. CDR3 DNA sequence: TGTGCCAGCTCACCAGAGGTCCGGTCTATCGGAAACACCATATATTTT.

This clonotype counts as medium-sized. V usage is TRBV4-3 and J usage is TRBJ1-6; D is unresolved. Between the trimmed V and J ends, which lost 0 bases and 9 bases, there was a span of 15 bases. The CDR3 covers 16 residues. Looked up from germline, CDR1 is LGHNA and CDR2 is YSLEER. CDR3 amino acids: CASSQDLPRESSPLHF. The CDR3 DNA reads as TGCGCCAGCAGCCAAGATCTTCCCCGGGAAAGTTCACCCCTCCACTTT.

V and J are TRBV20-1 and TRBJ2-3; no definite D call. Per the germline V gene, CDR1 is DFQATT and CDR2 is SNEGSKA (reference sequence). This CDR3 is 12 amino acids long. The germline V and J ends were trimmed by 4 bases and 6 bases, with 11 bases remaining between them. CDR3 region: CSAMSLGDTQYF. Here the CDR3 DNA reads TGCAGTGCTATGTCTTTGGGGGATACGCAGTATTTT.

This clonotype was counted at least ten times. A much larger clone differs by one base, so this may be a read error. The CDR3 spells CAASDLTGDQETQYF. DNA for the CDR3: TGTGCCGCCAGTGATTTGACAGGGGACCAAGAGACCCAGTACTTC. The genes are TRBV24-1 and TRBJ2-5, with 8 bases that match TRBD1. The CDR3 has 15 residues. Germline loops: CDR1 KGHDR, CDR2 SFDVKD.

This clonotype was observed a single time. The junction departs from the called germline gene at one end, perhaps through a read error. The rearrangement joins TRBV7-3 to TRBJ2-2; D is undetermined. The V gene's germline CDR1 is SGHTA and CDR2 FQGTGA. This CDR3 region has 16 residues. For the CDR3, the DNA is TGCGCCAGCAGACAAGGAACTTGGCAGTACACCGGGGAGCTGTTTTTT. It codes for CASRQGTWQYTGELFF.

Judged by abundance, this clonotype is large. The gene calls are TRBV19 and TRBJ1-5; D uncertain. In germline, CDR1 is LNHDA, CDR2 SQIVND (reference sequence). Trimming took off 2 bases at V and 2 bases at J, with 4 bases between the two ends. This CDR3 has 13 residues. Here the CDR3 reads CASSILRNQPQHF. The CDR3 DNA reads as TGTGCCAGTAGTATATTACGCAATCAGCCCCAGCATTTT.

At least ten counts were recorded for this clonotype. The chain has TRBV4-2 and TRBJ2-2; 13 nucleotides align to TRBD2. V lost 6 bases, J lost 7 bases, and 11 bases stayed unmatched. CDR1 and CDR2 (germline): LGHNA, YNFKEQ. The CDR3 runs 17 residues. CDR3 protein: CASRINPTSGGIGELFF. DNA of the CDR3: TGTGCCAGCAGGATAAACCCGACTAGCGGGGGGATCGGGGAGCTGTTTTTT.

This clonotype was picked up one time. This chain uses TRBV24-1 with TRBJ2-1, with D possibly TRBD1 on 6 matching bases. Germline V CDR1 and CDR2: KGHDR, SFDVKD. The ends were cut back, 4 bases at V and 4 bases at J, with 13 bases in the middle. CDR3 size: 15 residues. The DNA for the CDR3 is TGTGCCACCAGTGACACCAGGGGCTCTTACAATGAGCAGTTCTTC. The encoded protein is CATSDTRGSYNEQFF.

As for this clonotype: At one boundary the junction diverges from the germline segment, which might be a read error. This CDR3 is CASSQEWIVGRSTPEKLFF. CDR3 in DNA: TGCGCCAGCAGCCAAGAGTGGATAGTGGGCAGATCCACTCCGGAAAAACTGTTTTTT. The gene calls are TRBV11-1 and TRBJ1-4; no firm D call. CDR1 and CDR2 (germline): SGHAT, FQDESV (reference sequence). This CDR3 has 19 residues.

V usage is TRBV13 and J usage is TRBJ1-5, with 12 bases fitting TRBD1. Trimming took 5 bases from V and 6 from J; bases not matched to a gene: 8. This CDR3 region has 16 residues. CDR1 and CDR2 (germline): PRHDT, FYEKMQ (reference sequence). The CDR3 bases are TGTGCCAGCAGCAATTCCGGGACAGGGGGCATTCAGCCCCAGCATTTT. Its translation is CASSNSGTGGIQPQHF.